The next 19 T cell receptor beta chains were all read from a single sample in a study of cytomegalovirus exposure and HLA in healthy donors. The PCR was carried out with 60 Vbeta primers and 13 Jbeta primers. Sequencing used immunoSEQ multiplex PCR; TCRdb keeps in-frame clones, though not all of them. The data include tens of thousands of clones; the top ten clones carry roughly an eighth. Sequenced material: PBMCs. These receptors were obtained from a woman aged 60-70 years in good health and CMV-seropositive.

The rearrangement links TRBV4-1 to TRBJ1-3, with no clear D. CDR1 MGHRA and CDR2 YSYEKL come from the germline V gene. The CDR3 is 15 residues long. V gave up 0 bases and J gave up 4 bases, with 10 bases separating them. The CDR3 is CASSQEGGFGNTIYF. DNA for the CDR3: TGCGCCAGCAGCCAAGAAGGAGGGTTCGGAAACACCATATATTTT.

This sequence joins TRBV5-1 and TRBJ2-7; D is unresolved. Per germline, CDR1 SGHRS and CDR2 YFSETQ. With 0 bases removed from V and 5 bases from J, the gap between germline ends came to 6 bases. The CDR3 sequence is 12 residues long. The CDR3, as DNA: TGCGCCAGCAGCTTGGGCGGCCACGAGCAGTACTTC. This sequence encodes CASSLGGHEQYF. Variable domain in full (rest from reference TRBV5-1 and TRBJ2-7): KAGVTQTPRYLIKTRGQQVTLSCSPISGHRSVSWYQQTPGQGLQFLFEYFSETQRNKGNFPGRFSGRQFSNSRSEMNVSTLELGDSALYLCASSLGGHEQYFGPGTRLTVT.

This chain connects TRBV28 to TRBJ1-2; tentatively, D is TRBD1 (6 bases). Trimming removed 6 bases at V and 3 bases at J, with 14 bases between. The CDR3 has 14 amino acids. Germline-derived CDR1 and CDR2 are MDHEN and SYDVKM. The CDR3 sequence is CASRLRKGDYGYTF. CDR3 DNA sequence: TGTGCCAGCAGACTCCGAAAGGGGGACTATGGCTACACCTTC.

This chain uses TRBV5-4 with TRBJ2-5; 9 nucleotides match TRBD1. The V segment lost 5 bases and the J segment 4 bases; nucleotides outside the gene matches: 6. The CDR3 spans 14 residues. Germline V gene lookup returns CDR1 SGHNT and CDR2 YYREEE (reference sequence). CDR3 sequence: CASSFDRGLETQYF. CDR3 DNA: TGTGCCAGCAGTTTCGACAGGGGGTTAGAGACCCAGTACTTC.

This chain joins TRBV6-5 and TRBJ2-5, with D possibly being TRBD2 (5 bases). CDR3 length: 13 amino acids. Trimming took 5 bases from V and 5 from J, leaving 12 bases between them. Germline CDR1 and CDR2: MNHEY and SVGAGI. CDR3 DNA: TGTGCCAGCAGTGGGTCCGCGGGTGAGACCCAGTACTTC. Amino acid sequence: CASSGSAGETQYF.

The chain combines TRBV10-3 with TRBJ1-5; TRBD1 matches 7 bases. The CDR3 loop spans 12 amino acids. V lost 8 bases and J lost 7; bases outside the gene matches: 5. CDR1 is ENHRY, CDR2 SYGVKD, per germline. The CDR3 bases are TGTGCCATCGCATCAGGGGGGCAGCCCCAGCATTTT. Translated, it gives CAIASGGQPQHF.

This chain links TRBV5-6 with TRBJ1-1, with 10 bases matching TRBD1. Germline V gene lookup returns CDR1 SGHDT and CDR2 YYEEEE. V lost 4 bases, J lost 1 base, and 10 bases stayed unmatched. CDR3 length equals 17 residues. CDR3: CASSKRTGGGPNTEAFF. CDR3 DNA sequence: TGTGCCAGCAGCAAGCGGACAGGGGGGGGACCGAACACTGAAGCTTTCTTT. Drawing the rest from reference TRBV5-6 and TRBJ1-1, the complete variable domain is DAGVTQSPTHLIKTRGQQVTLRCSPKSGHDTVSWYQQALGQGPQFIFQYYEEEERQRGNFPDRFSGHQFPNYSSELNVNALLLGDSALYLCASSKRTGGGPNTEAFFGQGTRLTVV.

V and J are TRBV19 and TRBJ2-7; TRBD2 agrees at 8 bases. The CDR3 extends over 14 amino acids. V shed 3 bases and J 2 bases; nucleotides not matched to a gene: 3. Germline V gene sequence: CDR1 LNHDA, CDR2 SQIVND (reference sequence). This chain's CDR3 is CASSIAGGPYEQYF. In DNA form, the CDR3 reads TGTGCCAGTAGTATCGCGGGAGGCCCCTACGAGCAGTACTTC.

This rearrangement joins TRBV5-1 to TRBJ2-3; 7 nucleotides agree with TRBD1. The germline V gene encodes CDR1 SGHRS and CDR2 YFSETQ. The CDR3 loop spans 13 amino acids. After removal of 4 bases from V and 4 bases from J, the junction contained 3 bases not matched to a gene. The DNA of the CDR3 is TGCGCCAGCAGCACAGGGACAGCAGATACGCAGTATTTT. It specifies CASSTGTADTQYF.

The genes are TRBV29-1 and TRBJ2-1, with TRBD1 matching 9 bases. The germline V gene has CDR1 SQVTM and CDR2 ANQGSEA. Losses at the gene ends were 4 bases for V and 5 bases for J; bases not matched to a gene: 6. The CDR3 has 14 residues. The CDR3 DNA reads TGCAGCGTTGTCCGGGACAGGGCGGACAATGAGCAGTTCTTC. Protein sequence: CSVVRDRADNEQFF.

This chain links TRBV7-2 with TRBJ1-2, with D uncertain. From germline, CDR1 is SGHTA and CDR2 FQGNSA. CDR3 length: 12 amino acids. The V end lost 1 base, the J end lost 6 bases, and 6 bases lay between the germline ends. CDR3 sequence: CASSLVLDGYTF. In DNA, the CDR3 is TGTGCCAGCAGCTTAGTCCTCGATGGCTACACCTTC.

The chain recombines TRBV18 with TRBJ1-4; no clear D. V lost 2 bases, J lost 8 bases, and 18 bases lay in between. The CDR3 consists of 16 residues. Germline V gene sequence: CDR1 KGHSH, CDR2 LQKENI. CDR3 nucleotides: TGTGCCAGCTCACCATCGGAGGGCCAGCCAGGAGAAAAACTGTTTTTT. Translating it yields CASSPSEGQPGEKLFF.

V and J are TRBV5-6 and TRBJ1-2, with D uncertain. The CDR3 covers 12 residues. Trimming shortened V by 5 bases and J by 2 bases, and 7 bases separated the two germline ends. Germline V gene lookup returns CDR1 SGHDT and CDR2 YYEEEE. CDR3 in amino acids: CASSILNYGYTF. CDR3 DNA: TGTGCCAGCAGTATACTCAACTATGGCTACACCTTC.

The CDR3 coding sequence is TGTGCCAGCTCACCTGACAGGGTCCAAGCTTTCTTT. It codes for CASSPDRVQAFF. This chain links TRBV18 with TRBJ1-1; 7 bases map to TRBD1. Germline values: CDR1 KGHSH, CDR2 LQKENI. This CDR3 has 12 residues. V lost 3 bases to trimming and J lost 9 bases; unmatched junction nucleotides: 4.

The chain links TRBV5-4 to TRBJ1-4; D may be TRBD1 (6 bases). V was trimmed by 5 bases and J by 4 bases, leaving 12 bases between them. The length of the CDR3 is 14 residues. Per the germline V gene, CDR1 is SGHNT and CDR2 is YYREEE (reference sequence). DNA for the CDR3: TGTGCCAGCAGTGCCCCAGGGGTTAATGAAAAACTGTTTTTT. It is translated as CASSAPGVNEKLFF.

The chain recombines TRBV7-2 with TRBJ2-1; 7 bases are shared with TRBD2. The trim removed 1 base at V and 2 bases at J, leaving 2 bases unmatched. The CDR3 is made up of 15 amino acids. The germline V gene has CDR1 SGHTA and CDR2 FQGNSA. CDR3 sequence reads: CASSLGGGTYNEQFF. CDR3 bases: TGTGCCAGCAGCTTAGGCGGGGGAACCTACAATGAGCAGTTCTTC.

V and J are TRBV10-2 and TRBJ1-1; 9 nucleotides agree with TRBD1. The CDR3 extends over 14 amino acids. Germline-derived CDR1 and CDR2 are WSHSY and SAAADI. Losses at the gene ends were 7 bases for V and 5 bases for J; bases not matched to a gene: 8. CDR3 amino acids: CASTIQGAGTEAFF. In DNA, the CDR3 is TGCGCCAGCACGATACAGGGGGCAGGGACTGAAGCTTTCTTT.

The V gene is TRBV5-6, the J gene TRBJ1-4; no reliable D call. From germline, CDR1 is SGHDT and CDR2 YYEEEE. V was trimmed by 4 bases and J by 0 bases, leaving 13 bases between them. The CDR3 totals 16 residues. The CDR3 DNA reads TGTGCCAGCAGCCCGAGGCCCCGTGCAACTAATGAAAAACTGTTTTTT. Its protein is CASSPRPRATNEKLFF.

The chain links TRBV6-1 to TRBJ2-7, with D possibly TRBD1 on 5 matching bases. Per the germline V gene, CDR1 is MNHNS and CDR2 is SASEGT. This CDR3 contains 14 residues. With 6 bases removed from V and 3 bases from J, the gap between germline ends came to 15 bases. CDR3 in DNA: TGTGCCAGCAGCACGACAGTCCCCCACTACGAGCAGTACTTC. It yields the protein CASSTTVPHYEQYF.